The 17 T cell receptor beta chains presented below share a single source sample, sequenced in a study of blood T cell repertoires in COVID-19. Some clones are missing from TCRdb's copy, which holds only in-frame ones; the method was immunoSEQ multiplex PCR. The data show 300,000 to 350,000 clones, roughly 86% seen once. Material for sequencing was PBMCs or T cells enriched from blood (not recorded which). All receptors come from a woman in her 30s who had been exposed to COVID-19.

The CDR3 sequence: CASSLDPTGELFF. The CDR3 DNA reads TGTGCCAGCAGTCTAGACCCAACCGGGGAGCTGTTTTTT. The chain links TRBV27 to TRBJ2-2, with unresolved D. The V end lost 5 bases, the J end lost 5 bases, and 9 bases lay between the germline ends. Germline V gene lookup returns CDR1 MNHEY and CDR2 SMNVEV (reference sequence). The CDR3 runs 13 residues.

This sequence joins TRBV3-1 (or the pseudogene TRBV3-2) and TRBJ2-7; TRBD1 might be the D (5 bases). Trimming cost V 0 bases and J 6 bases, with 12 bases left between them. Germline lookup yields CDR1 LGHDT and CDR2 YNNKEL (reference sequence). This CDR3 region has 14 residues. Written as DNA, the CDR3 is TGTGCCAGCAGCCAAGAAGGGGTTCCGGTCGAGCAGTACTTC. It is translated as CASSQEGVPVEQYF.

The chain uses TRBV9 and TRBJ1-1; D might be TRBD1 (5 bases). The CDR3 length is 15 residues. CDR1 SGDLS and CDR2 YYNGEE come from the germline V gene. V dropped 1 base and J dropped 1 base, with 11 bases sitting between them. The CDR3 loop reads CASSVRGLENTEAFF. The CDR3 nucleotides are TGTGCCAGCAGCGTACGGGGACTTGAGAACACTGAAGCTTTCTTT.

Of note for this clone: In the same sample, other DNA sequences code for this CDR3. The chain joins TRBV9 to TRBJ1-4; TRBD1 might be the D (5 bases). V shed 0 bases and J shed 4 bases, with 10 bases lying between them. CDR3 length: 15 amino acids. Germline assignment: CDR1 SGDLS and CDR2 YYNGEE. The CDR3 DNA is TGTGCCAGCAGCGTAGGTACAGGTGGTAATGAAAAACTGTTTTTT. Translated: CASSVGTGGNEKLFF. Drawing the rest from reference TRBV9 and TRBJ1-4, the complete variable domain is DSGVTQTPKHLITATGQRVTLRCSPRSGDLSVYWYQQSLDQGLQFLIQYYNGEERAKGNILERFSAQQFPDLHSELNLSSLELGDSALYFCASSVGTGGNEKLFFGSGTQLSVL.

The chain is built from TRBV25-1 and TRBJ2-5; 8 bases are a match to TRBD2. The CDR3 spans 13 residues. Germline assignment: CDR1 MGHDK and CDR2 SYGVNS. The J segment lost 4 bases and the V segment lost 8 bases, leaving 6 bases of the junction unmatched. The CDR3 spells CASGPLAGETQYF. The CDR3 nucleotides are TGTGCCAGCGGCCCTCTAGCGGGAGAGACCCAGTACTTC. The variable domain in full, completed from reference TRBV25-1 and TRBJ2-5, reads EADIYQTPRYLVIGTGKKITLECSQTMGHDKMYWYQQDPGMELHLIHYSYGVNSTEKGDLSSESTVSRIRTEHFPLTLESARPSHTSQYLCASGPLAGETQYFGPGTRLLVL.

J is TRBJ2-2 and V is TRBV10-2, with TRBD1 matching 7 bases. Looked up from germline, CDR1 is WSHSY and CDR2 is SAAADI. The CDR3 contains 15 residues. V shed 4 bases and J 0 bases; nucleotides not matched to a gene: 2. CDR3 DNA: TGCGCCAGCAGTGTTCAGGGGGCGAACACCGGGGAGCTGTTTTTT. It codes for CASSVQGANTGELFF.

The chain joins TRBV5-1 to TRBJ2-7, with TRBD2 matching 14 bases. CDR3 length equals 15 residues. The V and J ends lost 4 bases and 5 bases, in that order; junction bases with no gene match: 5. Germline CDR1 is SGHRS and CDR2 is YFSETQ. CDR3 protein: CASSGTSGSVNEQYF. The CDR3 region has the DNA TGCGCCAGCAGCGGGACTAGCGGGAGTGTCAACGAGCAGTACTTC. The variable domain in full, with the rest retrieved from reference TRBV5-1 and TRBJ2-7, is KAGVTQTPRYLIKTRGQQVTLSCSPISGHRSVSWYQQTPGQGLQFLFEYFSETQRNKGNFPGRFSGRQFSNSRSEMNVSTLELGDSALYLCASSGTSGSVNEQYFGPGTRLTVT.

The chain couples TRBV2 to TRBJ2-7; D uncertain. Trimming left V 8 bases short and J 3 bases short, with 14 bases between. Germline V gives CDR1 SNHLY, CDR2 FYNNEI. The CDR3 contains 13 residues. The CDR3 region is CASFDSDGYEQYF. In DNA form, the CDR3 reads TGTGCCAGCTTTGATAGTGATGGCTACGAGCAGTACTTC.

The chain couples TRBV2 to TRBJ2-7; 7 bases are a match to TRBD1. Losses at the gene ends were 3 bases for V and 0 bases for J; bases not matched to a gene: 5. The CDR3 covers 15 residues. From germline, CDR1 is SNHLY and CDR2 FYNNEI. This CDR3 reads CASSEWTGASYEQYF. The DNA of the CDR3 is TGTGCCAGCAGTGAGTGGACAGGAGCCTCCTACGAGCAGTACTTC. The variable domain in full, with the rest retrieved from reference TRBV2 and TRBJ2-7, is EPEVTQTPSHQVTQMGQEVILRCVPISNHLYFYWYRQILGQKVEFLVSFYNNEISEKSEIFDDQFSVERPDGSNFTLKIRSTKLEDSAMYFCASSEWTGASYEQYFGPGTRLTVT.

The V and J genes are TRBV5-1 and TRBJ2-5; D might be TRBD1 (5 bases). The CDR3 loop spans 16 amino acids. V shed 0 bases and J shed 3 bases, with 15 bases lying between them. Germline CDR1 and CDR2: SGHRS and YFSETQ. In DNA form, the CDR3 reads TGCGCCAGCAGCTTGGCCAAGACAGTCTGGGAAGAGACCCAGTACTTC. It is translated as CASSLAKTVWEETQYF.

The J gene is TRBJ2-3, the V gene TRBV3-1 (or the pseudogene TRBV3-2); 7 nucleotides line up with TRBD1. Germline-derived CDR1 and CDR2 are LGHDT and YNNKEL (reference sequence). This CDR3 has 13 residues. V lost 6 bases to trimming and J lost 3 bases; unmatched junction nucleotides: 3. CDR3 sequence reads: CASRTQGTDTQYF. In DNA, the CDR3 is TGTGCCAGCAGGACACAGGGGACAGATACGCAGTATTTT.

This chain connects TRBV5-1 to TRBJ2-1; TRBD2 matches at 11 bases. Germline CDR1 SGHRS, CDR2 YFSETQ. The CDR3 extends over 18 amino acids. Trimming cost V 4 bases and J 6 bases; bases outside gene matches: 15. Here the CDR3 reads CASSPRASGRTPGNEQFF. CDR3 in DNA: TGCGCCAGCAGCCCCCGGGCTAGCGGGAGGACCCCCGGCAATGAGCAGTTCTTC.

In its sample, this clone was seen a few times. The chain employs TRBV28 and TRBJ1-5; D possibly corresponds to TRBD1 (5 bases). Trimming took 6 bases from V and 2 from J, leaving 17 bases between them. The CDR3 is 16 residues long. Germline values: CDR1 MDHEN, CDR2 SYDVKM. The CDR3 coding sequence is TGTGCCAGCAGCCGGGGAGGGACCGGGGGCAATCAGCCCCAGCATTTT. This sequence encodes CASSRGGTGGNQPQHF.

J is TRBJ1-2 and V is TRBV2; no definite D call. The CDR3 consists of 15 residues. The ends were cut back, 7 bases at V and 3 bases at J, with 18 bases in the middle. Per germline, CDR1 SNHLY and CDR2 FYNNEI. This CDR3 reads CASTEGAFSDYGYTF. In DNA form, the CDR3 reads TGTGCCAGCACCGAGGGTGCGTTTAGCGACTATGGCTACACCTTC.

J is TRBJ2-2 and V is TRBV9, with 7 bases fitting TRBD2. Germline V gives CDR1 SGDLS, CDR2 YYNGEE. J lost 4 bases, V lost 3 bases, and 6 bases had no gene match. The CDR3 is made up of 15 amino acids. Here the CDR3 DNA reads TGTGCCAGCAGCGCGACTAGCTCGAGCACCGGGGAGCTGTTTTTT. Translated, it gives CASSATSSSTGELFF. The full variable domain, its missing parts supplied by reference TRBV9 and TRBJ2-2, is DSGVTQTPKHLITATGQRVTLRCSPRSGDLSVYWYQQSLDQGLQFLIQYYNGEERAKGNILERFSAQQFPDLHSELNLSSLELGDSALYFCASSATSSSTGELFFGEGSRLTVL.

This chain uses TRBV24-1 with TRBJ2-7, with 10 nucleotides matching TRBD1. Trimming cost V 6 bases and J 5 bases; bases outside gene matches: 6. CDR3 length: 14 amino acids. Per germline, CDR1 KGHDR and CDR2 SFDVKD. CDR3 sequence reads: CATSPPGQGNEQYF. Here the CDR3 DNA reads TGTGCCACCAGTCCTCCGGGACAGGGGAACGAGCAGTACTTC.

This chain links TRBV21-1 with TRBJ1-5; TRBD1, the table's D call, lacks a check against the DNA. TRBV21-1 is annotated as a pseudogene. The CDR3 consists of 16 residues. CDR3 in DNA: TGTGCCAGCACCACCCAACAGGGAAATAGCAATCAGCCCCAGCATTTT. Translating gives CASTTQQGNSNQPQHF.